These 29 T cell receptor beta chains were sequenced from one sample in a study of OX40 agonist ivuxolimab in advanced cancers. Using immunoSEQ multiplex PCR, the repertoire was profiled, and TCRdb retains in-frame clones only, with some absent. Among tens of thousands of clones listed, over 75% were seen once. The material was CD4+ or CD8+ T cells sorted from blood, obtained in a trial of the OX40 agonist ivuxolimab. The receptors here all came from an adult with an advanced solid tumor such as melanoma, head and neck, liver or kidney cancer.

In the case of this clone: This specimen includes other DNA sequences encoding the same CDR3. The chain has TRBV19 and TRBJ2-3; D assignment may be TRBD1 or TRBD2 (6 bases each). Germline CDR1 and CDR2: LNHDA and SQIVND (reference sequence). The CDR3 loop spans 14 amino acids. V was shortened by 7 bases and J by 10 bases, with 21 bases between the two germline ends. CDR3 DNA: TGTGCCAGTAAATCCGGGACGGGGGCCTCCGCGCAGTATTTT. Its protein product is CASKSGTGASAQYF.

J is TRBJ2-5 and V is TRBV14; D call uncertain. Trimming took off 0 bases at V and 7 bases at J, with 12 bases between the two ends. CDR1 is SGHDN and CDR2 is FVKESK in the germline V gene. The CDR3 runs to 14 residues. DNA of the CDR3: TGTGCCAGCAGCCAAGATGAAGGGCTCGGGACCCAGTACTTC. It is translated as CASSQDEGLGTQYF. The whole variable domain, filled in from reference TRBV14 and TRBJ2-5, reads EAGVTQFPSHSVIEKGQTVTLRCDPISGHDNLYWYRRVMGKEIKFLLHFVKESKQDESGMPNNRFLAERTGGTYSTLKVQPAELEDSGVYFCASSQDEGLGTQYFGPGTRLLVL.

The J gene is TRBJ1-2, the V gene TRBV12-5, with 8 positions matching TRBD1. The junction had 5 bases not matched to a gene; V was cut back by 1 base and J by 4 bases. The CDR3 contains 15 residues. The germline gives CDR1 LGHNT, CDR2 FRNRAP. CDR3 amino acids: CASGLGDRILYGYTF. CDR3 in DNA: TGTGCTAGTGGTTTGGGGGACAGGATCCTCTATGGCTACACCTTC.

The chain joins TRBV18 to TRBJ1-6; 7 bases are shared with TRBD1. Germline CDR1 KGHSH, CDR2 LQKENI. CDR3 size: 18 residues. V was clipped by 4 bases and J by 2 bases; unmatched bases: 11. CDR3 loop: CASSRPATGDTYNSPLHF. Written as DNA, the CDR3 is TGTGCCAGCTCACGACCCGCAACAGGGGACACCTATAATTCACCCCTCCACTTT.

This sequence joins TRBV11-2 and TRBJ1-1; no clear D. In germline, CDR1 is SGHAT, CDR2 FQNNGV. Trimming took 4 bases from V and 0 from J, leaving 15 bases between them. The CDR3 spans 16 residues. The CDR3 nucleotides read TGTGCCAGCAGCTGGGTGGCCGCCTTAATGAACACTGAAGCTTTCTTT. This translates into CASSWVAALMNTEAFF. Together with reference TRBV11-2 and TRBJ1-1, the CDR3 gives the full variable domain: EAGVAQSPRYKIIEKRQSVAFWCNPISGHATLYWYQQILGQGPKLLIQFQNNGVVDDSQLPKDRFSAERLKGVDSTLKIQPAKLEDSAVYLCASSWVAALMNTEAFFGQGTRLTVV.

This clone has more than one count but fewer than ten. The CDR3 loop is CSVLMTGTNEKLFF. CDR3 DNA sequence: TGCAGCGTCCTAATGACAGGGACTAATGAAAAACTGTTTTTT. The chain links TRBV29-1 to TRBJ1-4; TRBD1 matches at 7 bases. The CDR3 spans 14 residues. The V gene's germline CDR1 is SQVTM and CDR2 ANQGSEA. The V segment lost 6 bases and the J segment 2 bases; nucleotides outside the gene matches: 6.

J is TRBJ2-3 and V is TRBV18, with TRBD2 as a possible D gene (5 bases). Germline CDR1 reads KGHSH; CDR2 reads LQKENI. There are 15 residues in the CDR3. Trimming removed 2 bases from V and 0 bases from J, with 9 bases in between. The CDR3 protein is CASSPGLSSTDTQYF. The CDR3, as DNA: TGTGCCAGCTCACCAGGACTTTCTAGCACAGATACGCAGTATTTT.

This clone was observed once. The rearrangement joins TRBV5-4 to TRBJ2-2; 9 bases fit TRBD2. Germline CDR1 reads SGHNT; CDR2 reads YYREEE (reference sequence). The junction had 9 bases not matched to a gene; V was cut back by 7 bases and J by 5 bases. The CDR3 length is 15 residues. CDR3 in DNA: TGTGCCAGCGGAATAGCGGGGGTCGGAACCGGGGAGCTGTTTTTT. Residues: CASGIAGVGTGELFF.

This clone has a single count. The chain has TRBV6-6 and TRBJ1-2; 10 nucleotides align to TRBD1. This CDR3 comprises 16 residues. The V segment lost 6 bases and the J segment 0 bases; nucleotides outside the gene matches: 7. The V gene's germline CDR1 is MNHNY and CDR2 SVGAGI (reference sequence). CDR3 DNA: TGTGCCAGCAGCCCCGAGGGGACAGGGGCTAACTATGGCTACACCTTC. This translates into CASSPEGTGANYGYTF.

The chain recombines TRBV6-1 with TRBJ1-1; unclear D gene. The CDR3 has 14 residues. CDR1 and CDR2 (germline): MNHNS, SASEGT. Trimming left V 4 bases short and J 3 bases short, with 12 bases between. CDR3 bases: TGTGCCAGCAGTGCTTCGAAACGGGACACTGAAGCTTTCTTT. Translating it yields CASSASKRDTEAFF.

The genes are TRBV27 and TRBJ1-4; possibly TRBD1 for D (5 bases). This CDR3 region has 14 residues. Germline V lookup: CDR1 MNHEY, CDR2 SMNVEV (reference sequence). With 3 bases removed from V and 4 bases from J, the gap between germline ends came to 9 bases. CDR3: CASSLRGFNEKLFF. The CDR3 nucleotides read TGTGCCAGCAGTTTGCGGGGCTTTAATGAAAAACTGTTTTTT.

This clone came up a few times. The chain links TRBV2 to TRBJ1-3; maybe TRBD1 (5 bases). This CDR3 spans 13 amino acids. V was clipped by 3 bases and J by 3 bases, with 6 bases between them. From germline, CDR1 is SNHLY and CDR2 FYNNEI. In nucleotides, the CDR3 is TGTGCCAGCAGTGACAGGGATGGAAACACCATATATTTT. It translates to CASSDRDGNTIYF.

The chain uses TRBV14 and TRBJ1-6, with TRBD1 as a possible D gene (6 bases). The CDR3 sequence is 16 residues long. Per germline, CDR1 SGHDN and CDR2 FVKESK. Trimming removed 0 bases at V and 7 bases at J, with 13 bases between. The CDR3 DNA follows: TGTGCCAGCAGCCAAGATCGACAGGCGCCAAATTCACCCCTCCACTTT. It translates to CASSQDRQAPNSPLHF.

This clone was counted once. The CDR3 loop reads CSVAPRGPETQYF. The CDR3 DNA sequence: TGCAGCGTTGCCCCCCGGGGCCCAGAGACCCAGTACTTC. The rearrangement joins TRBV29-1 to TRBJ2-5, with D perhaps assigned TRBD1 or TRBD2 (5 bases each). This CDR3 spans 13 amino acids. V was trimmed by 4 bases and J by 4 bases, leaving 13 bases between them. Germline CDR1 is SQVTM and CDR2 is ANQGSEA.

The rearrangement uses TRBV2 and TRBJ2-7, with 7 positions matching TRBD2. This CDR3 is 14 amino acids long. The V segment lost 3 bases and the J segment 2 bases; nucleotides outside the gene matches: 4. Germline CDR1 and CDR2: SNHLY and FYNNEI. The CDR3 region has the DNA TGTGCCAGCAGTGAGTTTGGGACTACCTACGAGCAGTACTTC. It yields the protein CASSEFGTTYEQYF.

This clone appeared a few times. V and J are TRBV28 and TRBJ1-2; perhaps TRBD1 as D (6 bases). The germline V gene has CDR1 MDHEN and CDR2 SYDVKM. Trimming took off 4 bases at V and 4 bases at J, with 22 bases between the two ends. There are 17 residues in the CDR3. CDR3 nucleotides: TGTGCCAGCAGTTGGTTCTTTGGGGGGCGTGGGAGCTATGGCTACACCTTC. Translation: CASSWFFGGRGSYGYTF.

This clone appeared a single time. The rearrangement uses TRBV6-1 and TRBJ1-6, with no clear D. Trimming removed 6 bases at V and 8 bases at J, with 11 bases between. The length of the CDR3 is 13 residues. Germline lookup yields CDR1 MNHNS and CDR2 SASEGT. The CDR3 nucleotides read TGTGCCAGCAGCGCCAAATGGGATTCACCCCTCCACTTT. Its protein product is CASSAKWDSPLHF.

V and J are TRBV5-3 and TRBJ2-3, with TRBD2 as a possible D gene (6 bases). TRBV5-3 has ORF status, its function being uncertain. Deletions cut 6 bases from V and 1 base from J, with 12 bases between. The CDR3 has 14 amino acids. In nucleotides, the CDR3 is TGTGCCAGAACCGCGGGACTTCGCACAGATACGCAGTATTTT. This codes for CARTAGLRTDTQYF.

The rearrangement links TRBV2 to TRBJ1-1, with unresolved D. Trimming left V 1 base short and J 5 bases short, with 8 bases between. This CDR3 comprises 13 residues. Per germline, CDR1 SNHLY and CDR2 FYNNEI. CDR3 region: CASSEEGITEAFF. The CDR3 DNA sequence: TGTGCCAGCAGTGAAGAAGGGATAACTGAAGCTTTCTTT.

The chain couples TRBV20-1 to TRBJ2-1; D not certain. This CDR3 comprises 11 residues. The germline V and J ends were trimmed by 3 bases and 4 bases, with 4 bases remaining between them. Per the germline V gene, CDR1 is DFQATT and CDR2 is SNEGSKA (reference sequence). CDR3 sequence: CSARGYNEQFF. The CDR3 DNA reads TGCAGTGCTAGGGGATACAATGAGCAGTTCTTC.

The chain combines TRBV5-1 with TRBJ2-5; TRBD2 agrees at 11 bases. The CDR3 runs to 15 residues. Germline V gene sequence: CDR1 SGHRS, CDR2 YFSETQ. The J segment lost 0 bases and the V segment lost 2 bases, leaving 0 bases of the junction unmatched. The CDR3 region is CASSLLAGDQETQYF. The CDR3, as DNA: TGCGCCAGCAGCTTACTAGCGGGGGACCAAGAGACCCAGTACTTC.

The rearrangement links TRBV4-1 to TRBJ1-2, with D perhaps TRBD1 (5 bases). Germline CDR1 reads MGHRA; CDR2 reads YSYEKL. The CDR3 sequence is 16 residues long. Between the trimmed V and J ends, which lost 4 bases and 4 bases, there was a span of 19 bases. CDR3 DNA sequence: TGCGCCAGCAGCCCGCAACGGGGCGACAAATTCTATGGCTACACCTTC. Translation: CASSPQRGDKFYGYTF.

The chain carries TRBV11-3 and TRBJ1-6; TRBD1 is a possible D gene (5 bases). This CDR3 has 15 residues. The V gene lost 1 base and the J gene lost 10 bases, with 14 bases spanning the gap. CDR1 SGHNT and CDR2 YENEEA come from the germline V gene. The CDR3 DNA reads as TGTGCCAGCAGCTTAGTGAGGGGATCGGGGTCACCCCTCCACTTT. It is translated as CASSLVRGSGSPLHF.

This rearrangement joins TRBV29-1 to TRBJ1-5, with D hard to call. This CDR3 has 15 residues. Trimming pared 0 bases from V and 2 bases from J, leaving 11 bases between. CDR1 is SQVTM, CDR2 ANQGSEA, per germline. The CDR3 region is CSVEDPHPGNQPQHF. CDR3 in DNA: TGCAGCGTTGAAGATCCACACCCAGGCAATCAGCCCCAGCATTTT. Filled out from reference TRBV29-1 and TRBJ1-5, the complete variable domain reads SAVISQKPSRDICQRGTSLTIQCQVDSQVTMMFWYRQQPGQSLTLIATANQGSEATYESGFVIDKFPISRPNLTFSTLTVSNMSPEDSSIYLCSVEDPHPGNQPQHFGDGTRLSIL.

The chain is built from TRBV5-1 and TRBJ1-3, with 8 bases matching TRBD1. CDR1 and CDR2 (germline): SGHRS, YFSETQ. The V and J ends lost 2 bases and 0 bases, in that order; junction bases with no gene match: 4. This CDR3 is built from 16 residues. CDR3 nucleotides: TGCGCCAGCAGCTTATCAGGGGGCCGCTCTGGAAACACCATATATTTT. As protein: CASSLSGGRSGNTIYF.

J is TRBJ2-3 and V is TRBV7-2; 8 nucleotides align to TRBD2. J was trimmed by 6 bases and V by 2 bases; bases with no gene match: 10. This CDR3 is 16 amino acids long. Germline CDR1 SGHTA, CDR2 FQGNSA. CDR3 region: CASSLHSGVTWDTQYF. In nucleotides, the CDR3 is TGTGCCAGCAGCTTACATAGCGGGGTAACGTGGGATACGCAGTATTTT.

This chain joins TRBV6-1 and TRBJ2-5, with 12 bases fitting TRBD1. Germline-derived CDR1 and CDR2 are MNHNS and SASEGT. The CDR3 extends over 15 amino acids. Trimming took 6 bases from V and 2 from J; bases not matched to a gene: 4. CDR3 loop: CASSGGQGAQETQYF. CDR3 DNA sequence: TGTGCCAGCAGCGGGGGACAGGGGGCTCAAGAGACCCAGTACTTC.

The rearrangement joins TRBV7-2 to TRBJ2-5; TRBD2 is a possible D gene (7 bases). This CDR3 has 15 residues. Looked up from germline, CDR1 is SGHTA and CDR2 is FQGNSA. The V end lost 5 bases, the J end lost 1 base, and 14 bases lay between the germline ends. The CDR3 sequence is CASSPGGGGQETQYF. DNA for the CDR3: TGTGCCAGCAGCCCTGGAGGGGGGGGCCAAGAGACCCAGTACTTC.

The gene calls are TRBV14 and TRBJ2-3, with 8 bases identical to TRBD2. CDR3 size: 15 residues. Germline CDR1 and CDR2: SGHDN and FVKESK. V lost 1 base and J lost 6; bases outside the gene matches: 6. The DNA for the CDR3 is TGTGCCAGCAGCCAAGGGTTGCGGGGGGCCGATACGCAGTATTTT. This encodes CASSQGLRGADTQYF.